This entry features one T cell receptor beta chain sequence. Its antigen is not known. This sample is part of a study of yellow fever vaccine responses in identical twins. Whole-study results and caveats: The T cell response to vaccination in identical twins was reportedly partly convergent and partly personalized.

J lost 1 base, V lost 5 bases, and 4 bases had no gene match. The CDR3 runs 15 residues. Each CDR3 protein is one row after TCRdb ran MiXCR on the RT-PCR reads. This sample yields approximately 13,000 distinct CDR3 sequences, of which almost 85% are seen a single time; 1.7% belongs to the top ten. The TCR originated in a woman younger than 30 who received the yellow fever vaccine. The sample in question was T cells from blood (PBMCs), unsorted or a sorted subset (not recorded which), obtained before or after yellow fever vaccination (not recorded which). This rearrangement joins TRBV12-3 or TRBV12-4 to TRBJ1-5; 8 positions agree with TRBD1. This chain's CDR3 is CASSIDRGSNQPQHF. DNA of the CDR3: TGTGCCAGCAGTATAGACAGGGGAAGCAATCAGCCCCAGCATTTT.